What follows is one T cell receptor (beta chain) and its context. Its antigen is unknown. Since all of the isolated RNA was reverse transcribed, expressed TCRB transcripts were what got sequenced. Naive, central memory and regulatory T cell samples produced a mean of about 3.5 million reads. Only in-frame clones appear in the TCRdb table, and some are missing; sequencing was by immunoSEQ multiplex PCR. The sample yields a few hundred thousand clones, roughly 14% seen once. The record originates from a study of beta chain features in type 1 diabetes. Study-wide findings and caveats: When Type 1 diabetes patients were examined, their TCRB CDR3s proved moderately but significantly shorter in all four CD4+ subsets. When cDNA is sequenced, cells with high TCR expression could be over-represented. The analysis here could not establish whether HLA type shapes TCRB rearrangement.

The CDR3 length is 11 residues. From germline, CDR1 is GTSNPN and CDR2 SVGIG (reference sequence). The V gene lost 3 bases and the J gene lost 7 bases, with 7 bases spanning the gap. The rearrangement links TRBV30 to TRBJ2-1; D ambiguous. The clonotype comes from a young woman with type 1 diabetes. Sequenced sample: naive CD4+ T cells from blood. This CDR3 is CAWRRQNEQFF. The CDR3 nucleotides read TGTGCCTGGAGGCGGCAGAATGAGCAGTTCTTC.